This TCR beta chain came from a study of CD8 T cells in ankylosing spondylitis. Findings and limits, study-wide: Ankylosing spondylitis blood seemed to carry a telltale TCR beta motif made of under ten highly homologous variants. Past studies reported some motif variants in reactive arthritis synovial fluid and blood. In ankylosing spondylitis patients, matched synovial fluid reportedly showed significant enrichment of disease-linked clones.

This clonotype was counted many times. No antigen is known for it. Trimming stripped 0 bases from V and 2 bases from J, with 14 bases between. CDR3 length: 16 amino acids. CDR1 and CDR2 from the germline V gene are MDHEN and SYDVKM. From the 5' RACE reads, TCRdb called clonotypes with MiXCR, one entry per CDR3 protein. This sample carries about 250,000 distinct CDR3 sequences, about 24% of them seen once, and the ten largest clones take 0.6% to 0.75%. The source is a male donor with ankylosing spondylitis or in good health (not recorded which). The rearrangement links TRBV28 to TRBJ2-7; D might be TRBD1 (5 bases). Sequencing was performed on blood, either unsorted or a sorted T cell fraction (not recorded which). CDR3 region: CASSLWAAQGTYEQYF. The CDR3, as DNA: TGTGCCAGCAGTTTATGGGCAGCCCAGGGAACCTACGAGCAGTACTTC.